This section outlines one T cell receptor (beta chain) sequence together with its context. Repertoires were generated with immunoSEQ multiplex PCR, while TCRdb's copy carries only in-frame clones and drops some. The sample has some 150,000 clones, approximately 90% seen once. These data are taken from a study of T cell responses to AZD1222 COVID-19 vaccine. The CDR3 sequence is 14 residues long. Germline V gene sequence: CDR1 MDHEN, CDR2 SYDVKM. V lost 5 bases and J lost 9, with 14 bases in between. This chain joins TRBV28 and TRBJ1-6, with TRBD1 as a possible D gene (6 bases). Sample: peripheral blood, taken on day 0 of AZD1222 vaccination. This clonotype was obtained from an adult in good health. CDR3 sequence: CASSQGFLGSPLHF. The CDR3 DNA follows: TGTGCCAGCAGTCAGGGGTTTCTTGGTTCACCCCTCCACTTT. The complete variable domain, with remaining parts taken from reference TRBV28 and TRBJ1-6, reads DVKVTQSSRYLVKRTGEKVFLECVQDMDHENMFWYRQDPGLGLRLIYFSYDVKMKEKGDIPEGYSVSREKKERFSLILESASTNQTSMYLCASSQGFLGSPLHFGNGTRLTVT.